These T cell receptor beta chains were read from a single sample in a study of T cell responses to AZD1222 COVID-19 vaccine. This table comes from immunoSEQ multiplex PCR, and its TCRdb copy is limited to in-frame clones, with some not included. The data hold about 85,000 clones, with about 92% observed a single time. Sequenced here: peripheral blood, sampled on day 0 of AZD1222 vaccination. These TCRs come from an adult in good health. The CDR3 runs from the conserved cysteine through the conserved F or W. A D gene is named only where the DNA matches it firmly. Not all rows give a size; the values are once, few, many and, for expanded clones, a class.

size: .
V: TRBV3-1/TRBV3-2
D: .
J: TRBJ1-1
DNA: TGTGCCAGCAGCCAAGATCGCCGGGAGAACACTGAAGCTTTCTTT
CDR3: CASSQDRRENTEAFF

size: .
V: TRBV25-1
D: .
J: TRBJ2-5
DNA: TGTGCCAGCGTCCAGGGAACATACCAAGAGACCCAGTACTTC
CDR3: CASVQGTYQETQYF

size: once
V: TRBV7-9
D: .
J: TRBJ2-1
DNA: TGTGCCAGCAGCTCCACAGTAAGGGCATCCTACAATGAGCAGTTCTTC
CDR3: CASSSTVRASYNEQFF

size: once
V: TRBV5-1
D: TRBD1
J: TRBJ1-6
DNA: TGCGCCAGCAGCGGACAGGCGGGGACAGGGGGATCACCCCTCCACTTT
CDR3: CASSGQAGTGGSPLHF

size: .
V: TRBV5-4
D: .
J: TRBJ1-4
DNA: TGTGCCAGCAGCGCCAGGGTAGGAGCAACTAATGAAAAACTGTTTTTT
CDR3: CASSARVGATNEKLFF

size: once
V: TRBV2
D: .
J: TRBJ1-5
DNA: TGTGCCAGCAGTGGCAGGGGAGGTGGCAATCAGCCCCAGCATTTT
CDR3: CASSGRGGGNQPQHF

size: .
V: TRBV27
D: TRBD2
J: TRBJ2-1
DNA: TGTGCCAGCAGTTTAGTAGCGGGGGGCTACAATGAGCAGTTCTTC
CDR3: CASSLVAGGYNEQFF

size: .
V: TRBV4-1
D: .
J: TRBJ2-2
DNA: TGCGCCAGCAGCCAGGACAACAGGAACACCGGGGAGCTGTTTTTT
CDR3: CASSQDNRNTGELFF

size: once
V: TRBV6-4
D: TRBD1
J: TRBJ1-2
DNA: TGTGCCAGCAGTTACTTGGACAGGGATGGCTACACCTTC
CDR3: CASSYLDRDGYTF

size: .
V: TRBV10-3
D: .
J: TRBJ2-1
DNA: TGTGCCATCAGTGAGTCTAAGACCGGGACTGAGCAGTTCTTC
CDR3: CAISESKTGTEQFF